This is a list of T cell receptor beta chains from one sample in a study of cytotoxic CD8 clonotypes in ibrutinib-treated CLL. Some clones are missing from TCRdb's copy, which holds only in-frame ones; the method was immunoSEQ multiplex PCR. The sample has 270,000 or so clones, less than 85% seen once. Sequencing used PBMCs, obtained at disease progression, from a patient treated with ibrutinib. All receptors come from a human donor with chronic lymphocytic leukemia. CDR3s include the opening cysteine and the closing phenylalanine or tryptophan. Each record gives: J gene, clone size, V gene, D gene, CDR3 protein, CDR3 DNA. D genes are given only for firm matches. Expanded clones get a size class; other rows say once, few or many, or leave the size out.

>TRBJ1-5|.|TRBV18|.
CASSPTFNQPQHF
TGTGCCAGCTCACCGACCTTCAATCAGCCCCAGCATTTT
>TRBJ2-2|.|TRBV7-2|.
CASSWVRAENTGELFF
TGTGCCAGCAGCTGGGTCCGAGCGGAGAACACCGGGGAGCTGTTTTTT
>TRBJ2-1|.|TRBV5-6|.
CASSSTLRNEQFF
TGTGCCAGCAGCTCGACCCTGAGGAATGAGCAGTTCTTC
>TRBJ1-3|few|TRBV28|.
CASSFTNSGNTIYF
TGTGCCAGCAGTTTTACCAACTCTGGAAACACCATATATTTT
>TRBJ2-1|.|TRBV14|.
CASSQTHGLGLTYNEQFF
TGTGCCAGCAGCCAAACCCACGGTCTGGGGCTAACCTACAATGAGCAGTTCTTC
>TRBJ2-1|once|TRBV18|.
CASSPSSDSYNEQFF
TGTGCCAGCTCACCTTCCTCGGACAGCTACAATGAGCAGTTCTTC
>TRBJ1-1|once|TRBV29-1|.
CSATTTATEAFF
TGCAGCGCCACAACGACCGCGACTGAAGCTTTCTTT
>TRBJ2-3|.|TRBV18|TRBD2
CASSPLAGAPDTQYF
TGTGCCAGCTCACCACTAGCGGGGGCCCCGGATACGCAGTATTTT
>TRBJ1-5|.|TRBV2|.
CASRALGLSNQPQHF
TGTGCCAGCCGGGCCCTGGGTTTGAGCAATCAGCCCCAGCATTTT
>TRBJ2-6|.|TRBV7-9|.
CASNPNPIFGANVLTF
TGTGCCAGCAACCCCAACCCCATTTTTGGGGCCAACGTCCTGACTTTC
>TRBJ2-7|.|TRBV5-1|.
CASSAQGYEQYF
TGCGCCAGCAGCGCGCAGGGCTACGAGCAGTACTTC
>TRBJ2-2|.|TRBV5-1|.
CASSLDGNTGELFF
TGCGCCAGCAGCTTGGACGGTAACACCGGGGAGCTGTTTTTT
>TRBJ2-2|.|TRBV2|TRBD2
CASSIGLAGPGELFF
TGTGCCAGCTCAATTGGACTAGCGGGGCCCGGGGAGCTGTTTTTT
>TRBJ2-2|.|TRBV6-6|.
CASSYSNGELFF
TGTGCCAGCAGTTACTCTAACGGGGAGCTGTTTTTT
>TRBJ1-5|once|TRBV27|.
CASSLRGANQPQHF
TGTGCCAGCAGTTTGAGGGGAGCCAATCAGCCCCAGCATTTT
>TRBJ1-1|.|TRBV5-1|TRBD1
CASSPRTGGITEAFF
TGCGCCAGCAGCCCTCGGACAGGGGGCATCACTGAAGCTTTCTTT
>TRBJ2-7|.|TRBV11-2|.
CASSLDRPYEQYF
TGTGCCAGCAGCTTAGACCGTCCCTACGAGCAGTACTTC
>TRBJ1-2|.|TRBV4-2|TRBD1
CASSYRDRGWRNYGYTF
TGTGCCAGCAGCTACCGGGACAGGGGCTGGAGGAACTATGGCTACACCTTC
>TRBJ2-3|.|TRBV6-6|.
CASSPRGPRTDTQYF
TGTGCCAGCAGTCCTCGGGGGCCGCGCACAGATACGCAGTATTTT
>TRBJ1-2|.|TRBV7-2|.
CASSPGQANYGYTF
TGTGCCAGCAGCCCAGGGCAGGCTAACTATGGCTACACCTTC
>TRBJ2-4|few|TRBV27|.
CASSTRASSKNIQYF
TGTGCCAGCAGTACCCGCGCTAGCAGCAAAAACATTCAGTACTTC
>TRBJ2-7|.|TRBV27|.
CASSLGGAPYEQYF
TGTGCCAGCAGTTTAGGCGGGGCGCCTTACGAGCAGTACTTC
>TRBJ2-7|.|TRBV4-2|.
CASSQVGLGDEQYF
TGTGCCAGCAGCCAGGTAGGCTTGGGGGACGAGCAGTACTTC
>TRBJ2-7|.|TRBV4-3|.
CASSQYRVAGEQYF
TGCGCCAGCAGCCAATACAGGGTTGCGGGCGAGCAGTACTTC
>TRBJ2-1|.|TRBV4-1|.
CASSRVLTGTLLNEQFF
TGCGCCAGCAGCCGTGTGCTGACAGGGACTCTCCTCAATGAGCAGTTCTTC
>TRBJ2-1|many|TRBV9|.
CASSAPNNNEQFF
TGTGCCAGCAGCGCCCCGAACAACAATGAGCAGTTCTTC